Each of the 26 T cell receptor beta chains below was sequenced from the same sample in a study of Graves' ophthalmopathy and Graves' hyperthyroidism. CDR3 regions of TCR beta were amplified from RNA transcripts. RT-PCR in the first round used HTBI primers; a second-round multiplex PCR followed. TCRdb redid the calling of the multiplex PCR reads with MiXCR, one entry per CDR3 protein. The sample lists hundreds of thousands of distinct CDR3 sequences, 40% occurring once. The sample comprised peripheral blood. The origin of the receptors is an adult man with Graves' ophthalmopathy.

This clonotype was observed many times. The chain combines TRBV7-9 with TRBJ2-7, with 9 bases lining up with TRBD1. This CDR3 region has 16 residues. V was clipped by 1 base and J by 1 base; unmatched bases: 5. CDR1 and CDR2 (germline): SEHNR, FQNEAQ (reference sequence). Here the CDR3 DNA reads TGTGCCAGCAGCTTAGGCGGTGGACAGGGGTCCTACGAGCAGTACTTC. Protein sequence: CASSLGGGQGSYEQYF.

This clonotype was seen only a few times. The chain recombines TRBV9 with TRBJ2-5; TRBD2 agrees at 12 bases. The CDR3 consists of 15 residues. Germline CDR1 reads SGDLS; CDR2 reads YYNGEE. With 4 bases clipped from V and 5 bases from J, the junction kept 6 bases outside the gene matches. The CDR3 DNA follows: TGTGCCAGCAGCTCTAGCGGGGGGGCCTCGGAGACCCAGTACTTC. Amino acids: CASSSSGGASETQYF.

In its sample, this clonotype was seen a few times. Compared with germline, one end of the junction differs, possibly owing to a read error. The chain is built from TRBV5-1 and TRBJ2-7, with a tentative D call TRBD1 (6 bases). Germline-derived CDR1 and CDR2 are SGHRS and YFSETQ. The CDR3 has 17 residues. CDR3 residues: CASSLAPQTGQTYEQYF. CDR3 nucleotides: TGTGCCAGCAGCTTGGCCCCCCAAACGGGACAAACCTACGAGCAGTACTTC.

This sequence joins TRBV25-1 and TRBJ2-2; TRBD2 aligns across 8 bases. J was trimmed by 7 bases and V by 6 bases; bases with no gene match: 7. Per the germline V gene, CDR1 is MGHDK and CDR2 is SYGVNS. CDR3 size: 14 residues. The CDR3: CASRRAGADGELFF. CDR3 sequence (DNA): TGTGCCAGCAGAAGAGCGGGAGCGGACGGGGAGCTGTTTTTT.

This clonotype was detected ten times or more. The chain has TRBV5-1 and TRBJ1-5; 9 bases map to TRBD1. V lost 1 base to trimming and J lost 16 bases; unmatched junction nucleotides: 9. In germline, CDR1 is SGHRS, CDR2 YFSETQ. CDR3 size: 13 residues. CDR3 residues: CASSLSVQGACHF. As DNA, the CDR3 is TGCGCCAGCAGCTTGTCCGTACAGGGGGCCTGTCATTTT.

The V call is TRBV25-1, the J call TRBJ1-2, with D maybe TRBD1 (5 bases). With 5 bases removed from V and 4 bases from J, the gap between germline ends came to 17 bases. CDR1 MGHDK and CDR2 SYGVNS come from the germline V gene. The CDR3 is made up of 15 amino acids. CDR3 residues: CASSLAGRVLYGYTF. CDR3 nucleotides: TGTGCCAGCAGTTTAGCTGGCAGGGTTCTCTATGGCTACACCTTC.

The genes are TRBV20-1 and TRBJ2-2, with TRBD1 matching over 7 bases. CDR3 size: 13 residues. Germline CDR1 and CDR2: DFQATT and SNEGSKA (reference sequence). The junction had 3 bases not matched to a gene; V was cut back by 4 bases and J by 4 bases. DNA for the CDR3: TGCAGTGCTACTTCAGGGGGCACCGGGGAGCTGTTTTTT. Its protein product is CSATSGGTGELFF.

The CDR3 DNA sequence: TGTGCCAGCCGTACGTGGGGATCTGGGGCCAACGTCCTGACTTTC. Its protein product is CASRTWGSGANVLTF. This sequence joins TRBV2 and TRBJ2-6; D is ambiguous. The CDR3 totals 15 residues. V was shortened by 8 bases and J by 1 base, with 12 bases between the two germline ends. CDR1 and CDR2 (germline): SNHLY, FYNNEI.

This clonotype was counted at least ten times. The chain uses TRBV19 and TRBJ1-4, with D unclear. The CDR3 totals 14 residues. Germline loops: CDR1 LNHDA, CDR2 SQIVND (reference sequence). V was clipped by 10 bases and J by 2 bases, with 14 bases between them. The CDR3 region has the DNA TGTGCCACCAAAGACCCAGGCACTAATGAAAAACTGTTTTTT. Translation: CATKDPGTNEKLFF.

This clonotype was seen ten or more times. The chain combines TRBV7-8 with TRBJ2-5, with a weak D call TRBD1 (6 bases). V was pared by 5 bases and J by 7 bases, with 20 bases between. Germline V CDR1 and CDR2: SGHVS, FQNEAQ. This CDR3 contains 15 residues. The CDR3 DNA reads TGTGCCAGCAGCAACGACAGGCTTCCTCGGGGGACCCAGTACTTC. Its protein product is CASSNDRLPRGTQYF.

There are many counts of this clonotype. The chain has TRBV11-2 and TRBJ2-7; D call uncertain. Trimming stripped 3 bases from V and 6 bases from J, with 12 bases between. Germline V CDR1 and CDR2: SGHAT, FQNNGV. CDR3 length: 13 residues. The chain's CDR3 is CASSLQPALEQYF. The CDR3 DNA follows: TGTGCCAGCAGCTTGCAGCCGGCGCTCGAGCAGTACTTC. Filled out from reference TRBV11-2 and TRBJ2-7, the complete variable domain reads EAGVAQSPRYKIIEKRQSVAFWCNPISGHATLYWYQQILGQGPKLLIQFQNNGVVDDSQLPKDRFSAERLKGVDSTLKIQPAKLEDSAVYLCASSLQPALEQYFGPGTRLTVT.

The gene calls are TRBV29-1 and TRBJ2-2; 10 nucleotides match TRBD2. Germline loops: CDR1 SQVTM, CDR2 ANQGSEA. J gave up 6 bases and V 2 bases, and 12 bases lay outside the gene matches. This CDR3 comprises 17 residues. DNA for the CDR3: TGCAGCGTTGAAAGTCCTAGCGGGAGTCCAAATCCCGGGGAGCTGTTTTTT. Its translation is CSVESPSGSPNPGELFF.

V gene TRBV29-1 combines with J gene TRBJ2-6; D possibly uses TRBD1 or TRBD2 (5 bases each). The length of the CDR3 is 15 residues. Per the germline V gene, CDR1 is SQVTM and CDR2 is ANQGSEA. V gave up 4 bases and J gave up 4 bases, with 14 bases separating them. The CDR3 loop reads CSVAKEGRGANVLTF. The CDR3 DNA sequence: TGCAGCGTTGCTAAAGAGGGGCGGGGGGCCAACGTCCTGACTTTC.

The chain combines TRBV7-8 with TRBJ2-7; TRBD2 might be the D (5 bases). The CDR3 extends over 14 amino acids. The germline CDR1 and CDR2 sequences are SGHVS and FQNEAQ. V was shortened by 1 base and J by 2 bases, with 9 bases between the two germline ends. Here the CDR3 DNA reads TGTGCCAGCAGCTTAGGCCAGACTACCTACGAGCAGTACTTC. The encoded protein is CASSLGQTTYEQYF. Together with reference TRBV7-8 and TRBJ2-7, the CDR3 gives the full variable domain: GAGVSQSPRYKVAKRGQDVALRCDPISGHVSLFWYQQALGQGPEFLTYFQNEAQLDKSGLPSDRFFAERPEGSVSTLKIQRTQQEDSAVYLCASSLGQTTYEQYFGPGTRLTVT.

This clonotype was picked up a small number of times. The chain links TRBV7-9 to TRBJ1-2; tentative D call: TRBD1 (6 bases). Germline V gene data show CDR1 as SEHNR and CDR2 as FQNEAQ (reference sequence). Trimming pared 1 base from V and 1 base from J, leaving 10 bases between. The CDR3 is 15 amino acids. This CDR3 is CASSLGQGSNYGYTF. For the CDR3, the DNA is TGTGCCAGCAGCTTAGGTCAGGGGAGTAACTATGGCTACACCTTC.

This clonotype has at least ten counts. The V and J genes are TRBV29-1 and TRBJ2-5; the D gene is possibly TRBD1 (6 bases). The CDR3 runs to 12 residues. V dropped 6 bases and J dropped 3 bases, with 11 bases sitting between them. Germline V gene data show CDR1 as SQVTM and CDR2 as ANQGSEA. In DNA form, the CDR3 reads TGCAGCGTAGGGGGAGCCGAAGAGACCCAGTACTTC. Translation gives CSVGGAEETQYF.

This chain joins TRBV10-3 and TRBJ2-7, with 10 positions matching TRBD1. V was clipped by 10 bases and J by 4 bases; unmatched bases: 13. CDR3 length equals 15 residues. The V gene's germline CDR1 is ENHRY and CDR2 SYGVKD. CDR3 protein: CASRQETGGGYEQYF. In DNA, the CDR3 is TGTGCCAGCAGACAGGAGACAGGGGGCGGGTACGAGCAGTACTTC.

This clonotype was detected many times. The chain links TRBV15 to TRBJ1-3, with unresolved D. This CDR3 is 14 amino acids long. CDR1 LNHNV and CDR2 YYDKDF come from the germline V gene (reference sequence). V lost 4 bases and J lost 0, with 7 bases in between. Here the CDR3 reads CATSIGDSGNTIYF. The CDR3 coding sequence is TGTGCCACCAGCATCGGGGACTCTGGAAACACCATATATTTT.

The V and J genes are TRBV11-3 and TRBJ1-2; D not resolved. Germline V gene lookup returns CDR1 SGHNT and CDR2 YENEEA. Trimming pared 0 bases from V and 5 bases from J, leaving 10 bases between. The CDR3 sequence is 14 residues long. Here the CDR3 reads CASSLEASTYGYTF. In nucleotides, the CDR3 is TGTGCCAGCAGCTTAGAGGCCAGTACTTATGGCTACACCTTC.

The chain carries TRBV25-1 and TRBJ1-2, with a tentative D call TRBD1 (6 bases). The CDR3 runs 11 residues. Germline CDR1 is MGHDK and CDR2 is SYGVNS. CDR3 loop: CARGGTYGYTF. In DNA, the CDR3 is TGTGCTAGAGGGGGGACCTATGGCTACACCTTC.

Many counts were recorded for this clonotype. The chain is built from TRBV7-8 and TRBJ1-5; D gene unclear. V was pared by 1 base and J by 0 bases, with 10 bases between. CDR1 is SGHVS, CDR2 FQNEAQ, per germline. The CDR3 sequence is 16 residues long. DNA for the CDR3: TGTGCCAGCAGCTTAGGGGAGGGATATAGCAATCAGCCCCAGCATTTT. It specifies CASSLGEGYSNQPQHF.

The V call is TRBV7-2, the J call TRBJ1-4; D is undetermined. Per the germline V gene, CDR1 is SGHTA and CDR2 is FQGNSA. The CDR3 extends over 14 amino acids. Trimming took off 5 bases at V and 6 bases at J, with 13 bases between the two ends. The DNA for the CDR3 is TGTGCCAGCAGCGTTCTGGGGTACGATGAAAAACTGTTTTTT. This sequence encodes CASSVLGYDEKLFF.

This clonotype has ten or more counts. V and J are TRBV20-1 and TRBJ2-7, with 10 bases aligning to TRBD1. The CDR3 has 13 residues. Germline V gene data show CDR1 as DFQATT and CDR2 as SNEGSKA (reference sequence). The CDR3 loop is CSQKGTGDYEQYF. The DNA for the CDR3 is TGCAGCCAGAAAGGGACAGGGGATTACGAGCAGTACTTC.

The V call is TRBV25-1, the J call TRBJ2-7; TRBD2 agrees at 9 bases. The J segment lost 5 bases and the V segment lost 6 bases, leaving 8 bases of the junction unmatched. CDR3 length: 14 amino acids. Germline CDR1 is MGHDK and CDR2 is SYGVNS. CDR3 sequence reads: CASSPAGTSHEQYF. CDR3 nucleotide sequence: TGTGCCAGCAGCCCGGCGGGGACTAGCCACGAGCAGTACTTC.

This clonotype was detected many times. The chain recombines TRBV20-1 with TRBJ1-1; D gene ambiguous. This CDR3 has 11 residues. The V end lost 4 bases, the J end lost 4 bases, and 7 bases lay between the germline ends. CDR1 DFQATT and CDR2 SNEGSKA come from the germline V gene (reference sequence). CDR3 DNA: TGCAGTGCTATTAGGATCACTGAAGCTTTCTTT. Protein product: CSAIRITEAFF.

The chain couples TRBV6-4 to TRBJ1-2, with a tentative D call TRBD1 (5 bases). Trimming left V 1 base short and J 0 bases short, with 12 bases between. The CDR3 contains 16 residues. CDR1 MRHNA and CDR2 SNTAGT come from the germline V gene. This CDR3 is CASSDFGRTTNYGYTF. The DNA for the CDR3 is TGTGCCAGCAGTGACTTCGGACGGACAACTAACTATGGCTACACCTTC.